The present entry profiles one TCR beta chain with its context. The sample belongs to a study of OX40 agonist ivuxolimab in advanced cancers. Study information: Head and neck, renal cell, melanoma or hepatocellular carcinoma were the cancers that dose-escalation patients had.

In germline, CDR1 is MDHEN, CDR2 SYDVKM. V was shortened by 3 bases and J by 0 bases, with 8 bases between the two germline ends. The CDR3 is 15 amino acids. Repertoires were generated with immunoSEQ multiplex PCR, while TCRdb's copy carries only in-frame clones and drops some. The sample lists about 62,000 clones; around 79% were seen once. The receptor's source is an adult with an advanced solid tumor such as melanoma, head and neck, liver or kidney cancer. The starting material was CD4+ or CD8+ T cells sorted from blood, obtained in a trial of the OX40 agonist ivuxolimab. V and J are TRBV28 and TRBJ2-2; D gene uncertain. CDR3 DNA sequence: TGTGCCAGCAGTTTTGTTGAGGCGAACACCGGGGAGCTGTTTTTT. Residues: CASSFVEANTGELFF.